This record looks at one T cell receptor beta chain sequence and its context. Its recognized antigen is unknown. Base qualities are not at hand, and no much larger clone is one base apart. Taken with the paper, the label for time point translates to: baseline before first vaccination. What the treatment or condition label conveys for this sample: meningococcal conjugate vaccine given as trial control. Vaccinee samples came from UK trials COV001 and COV002, including a single-blind randomized controlled phase 2/3 trial of AZD1222 (ChAdOx1 nCoV-19) in healthy adults. Trial participant PBMC samples were collected at day 0 and day 28 after the second dose for TCRbeta chain sequencing. The entry originates in a study of T cell responses to AZD1222 COVID-19 vaccine (dated by TCRdb to about 2021). Background for the entire study: TCR sequencing was performed for about 250 trial participants, of whom some 200 were given two doses of AZD1222 and around 25 were given two doses of MenACWY control vaccine. Trial participants were enrolled by age into subgroups of 18-55, 56-69 and 70-plus years, and approximately 150, 30 and 60 TCR-sequenced participants, respectively, were included in these subgroups. Results and caveats for the whole study, not just this receptor: Only 5 to 7 AZD1222 recipients were SARS-CoV-2 seropositive at baseline, limiting conclusions about previously exposed vaccinees. Nearly half of unique spike-specific TCRs reportedly recognized epitopes outside regions mutated in the B.1.351 and B.1.1.7 variants. Most participants were white British and females outnumbered males, and the authors suggested that clonal diversity may have been underestimated. No day 14 peak-response samples were available, so repertoires were characterized only after the peak T cell response. Spike-specific TCR breadth and depth rose significantly after two AZD1222 doses compared with day 0 and with MenACWY recipients. Vaccine-associated CD4 TCRs spanned the whole spike protein, with dominant responses in regions 160-218 and 743-854. The 56-69-year group was small, and its depth increase did not reach significance, likely because of low power.

Inclusive of the bounding cysteine and phenylalanine, the CDR3 is 14 residues long. Only the CDR3 part of the read is kept: 42 bases, read in frame from the first base. The CDR1 and CDR2 encoded by the germline V gene (reference sequence) are LNHDA and SQIVND. V ends up 4 bases short and J 8 bases short, with an unmatched junction base count of 6. The CDR3 regions of human TCRbeta chains were analyzed by immunosequencing. Under the source paper's analysis protocol: TCRs in the repertoires were matched against a reference library of SARS-CoV-2-specific TCRs that had been generated with the MIRA antigen-specificity platform. Breadth was defined as the fraction of unique TCRs that were SARS-CoV-2-associated, and depth was defined as the fraction of total T cells that were SARS-CoV-2-associated. Using the MIRA data, each spike-specific TCR was mapped to the spike region that the TCR reacts to and placed in a CD4 or CD8 class. Log10-transformed breadth and depth values were compared by one-way ANOVA with Sidak's multiple comparisons tests. TCRdb retrieved this table from immuneACCESS and kept in-frame rearrangements only. Not all clones are present; in checked studies, unresolved V genes account for under half, and no reason is known for the remainder. V, J and clone size derive from that table, while D and trimming were established from the DNA sequence. The sample table records around 180,000 clones; over 70% of these occur just once. The top ten clonotypes cover 2.5% to 3% of the sample.

Here the sequenced sample was peripheral blood, taken on day 0 of MenACWY control vaccination. The source of this sequence is an adult in good health. In this chain, TRBV19 is recombined with TRBJ1-4, and TRBD1 matches 8 of the central bases. The DNA sequence reads TGTGCCAGTAGTACCGACAGGGGAACGGAAAAACTGTTTTTT. Its product reads: CASSTDRGTEKLFF.